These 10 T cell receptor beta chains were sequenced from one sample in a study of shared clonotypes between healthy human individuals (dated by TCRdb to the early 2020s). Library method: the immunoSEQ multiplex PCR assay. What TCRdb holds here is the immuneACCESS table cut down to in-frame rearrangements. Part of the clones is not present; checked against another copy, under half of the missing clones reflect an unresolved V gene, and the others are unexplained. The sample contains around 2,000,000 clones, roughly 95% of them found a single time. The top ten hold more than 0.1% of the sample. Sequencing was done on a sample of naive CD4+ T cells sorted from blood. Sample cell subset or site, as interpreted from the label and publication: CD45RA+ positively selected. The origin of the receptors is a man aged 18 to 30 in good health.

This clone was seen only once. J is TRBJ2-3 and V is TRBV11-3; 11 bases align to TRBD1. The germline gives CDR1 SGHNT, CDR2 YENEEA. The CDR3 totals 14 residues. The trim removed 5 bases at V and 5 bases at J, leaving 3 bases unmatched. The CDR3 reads CASSGQGAGDTQYF. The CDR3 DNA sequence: TGTGCCAGCAGCGGACAGGGGGCTGGAGATACGCAGTATTTT.

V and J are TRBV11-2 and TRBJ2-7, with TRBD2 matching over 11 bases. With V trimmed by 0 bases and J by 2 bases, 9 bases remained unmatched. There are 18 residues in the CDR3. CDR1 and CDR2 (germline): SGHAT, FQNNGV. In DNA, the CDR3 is TGTGCCAGCAGCTTAGACCGGTTCATAGCGGGGGGGACCTACGAGCAGTACTTC. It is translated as CASSLDRFIAGGTYEQYF.

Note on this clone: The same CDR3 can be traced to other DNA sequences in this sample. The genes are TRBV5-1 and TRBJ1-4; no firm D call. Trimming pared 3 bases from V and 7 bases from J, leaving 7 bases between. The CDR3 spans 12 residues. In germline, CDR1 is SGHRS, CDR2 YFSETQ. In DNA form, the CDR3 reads TGCGCCAGCAGCTCTGCGGGTGAAAAACTGTTTTTT. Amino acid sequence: CASSSAGEKLFF.

The CDR3 nucleotides read TGCAGCGTTGAGGGTGGCGGGGGGGCCAGCAATGAGCAGTTCTTC. Amino acids: CSVEGGGGASNEQFF. The rearrangement links TRBV29-1 to TRBJ2-1; 9 bases align to TRBD2. V was pared by 3 bases and J by 6 bases, with 9 bases of the junction left unmatched. This CDR3 region has 15 residues. Germline V lookup: CDR1 SQVTM, CDR2 ANQGSEA.

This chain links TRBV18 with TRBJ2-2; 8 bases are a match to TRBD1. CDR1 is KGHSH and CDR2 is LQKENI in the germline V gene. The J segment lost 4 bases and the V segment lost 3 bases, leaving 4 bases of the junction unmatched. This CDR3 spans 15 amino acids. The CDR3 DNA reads TGTGCCAGCTCACCTCGACAGGGGATCACCGGGGAGCTGTTTTTT. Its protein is CASSPRQGITGELFF. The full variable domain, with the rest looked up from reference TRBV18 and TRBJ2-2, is NAGVMQNPRHLVRRRGQEARLRCSPMKGHSHVYWYRQLPEEGLKFMVYLQKENIIDESGMPKERFSAEFPKEGPSILRIQQVVRGDSAAYFCASSPRQGITGELFFGEGSRLTVL.

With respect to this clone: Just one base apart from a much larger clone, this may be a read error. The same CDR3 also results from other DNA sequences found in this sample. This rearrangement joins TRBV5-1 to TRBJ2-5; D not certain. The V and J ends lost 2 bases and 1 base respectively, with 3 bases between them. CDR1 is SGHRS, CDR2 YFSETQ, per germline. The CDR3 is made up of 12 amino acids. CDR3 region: CASSLGQETQYF. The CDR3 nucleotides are TGCGCCAGCAGCTTAGGCCAAGAGACCCAGTACTTC.

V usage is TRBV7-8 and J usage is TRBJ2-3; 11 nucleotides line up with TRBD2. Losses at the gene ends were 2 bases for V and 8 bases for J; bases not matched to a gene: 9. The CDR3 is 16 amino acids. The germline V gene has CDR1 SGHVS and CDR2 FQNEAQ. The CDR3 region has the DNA TGTGCCAGCAGCTTAACGCTTAGCGGGGGGGCCGGTACGCAGTATTTT. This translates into CASSLTLSGGAGTQYF.

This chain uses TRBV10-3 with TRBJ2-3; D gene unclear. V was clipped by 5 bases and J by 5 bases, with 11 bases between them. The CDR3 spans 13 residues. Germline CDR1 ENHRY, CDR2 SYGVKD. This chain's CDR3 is CAISPGEGDTQYF. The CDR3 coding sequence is TGTGCCATCAGTCCGGGCGAAGGAGATACGCAGTATTTT.

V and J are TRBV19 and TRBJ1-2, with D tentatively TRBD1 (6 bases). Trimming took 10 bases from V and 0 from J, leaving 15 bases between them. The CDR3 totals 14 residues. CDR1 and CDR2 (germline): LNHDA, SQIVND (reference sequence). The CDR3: CATTGRGANYGYTF. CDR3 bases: TGTGCCACCACAGGGAGGGGGGCTAACTATGGCTACACCTTC.

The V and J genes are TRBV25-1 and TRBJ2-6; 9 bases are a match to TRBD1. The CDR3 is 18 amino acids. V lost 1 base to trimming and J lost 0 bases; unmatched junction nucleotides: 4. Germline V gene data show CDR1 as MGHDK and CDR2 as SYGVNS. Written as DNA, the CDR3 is TGTGCCAGCAGTGAATCCGGGACAGGGTCCTCTGGGGCCAACGTCCTGACTTTC. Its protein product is CASSESGTGSSGANVLTF. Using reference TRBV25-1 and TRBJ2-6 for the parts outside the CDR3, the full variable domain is EADIYQTPRYLVIGTGKKITLECSQTMGHDKMYWYQQDPGMELHLIHYSYGVNSTEKGDLSSESTVSRIRTEHFPLTLESARPSHTSQYLCASSESGTGSSGANVLTFGAGSRLTVL.